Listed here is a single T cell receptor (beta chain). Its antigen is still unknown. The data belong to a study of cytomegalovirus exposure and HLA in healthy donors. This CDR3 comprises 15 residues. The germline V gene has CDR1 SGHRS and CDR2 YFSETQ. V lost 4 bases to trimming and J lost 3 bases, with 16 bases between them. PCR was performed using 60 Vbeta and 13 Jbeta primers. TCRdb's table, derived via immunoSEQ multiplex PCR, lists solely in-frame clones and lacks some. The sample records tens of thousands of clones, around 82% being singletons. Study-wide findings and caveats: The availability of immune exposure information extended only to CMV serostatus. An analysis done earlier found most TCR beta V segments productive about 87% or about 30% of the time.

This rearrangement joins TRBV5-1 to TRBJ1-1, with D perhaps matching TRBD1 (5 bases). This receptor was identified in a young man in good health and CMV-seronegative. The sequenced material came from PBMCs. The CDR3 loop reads CASSLGHLQDTEAFF. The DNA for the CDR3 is TGCGCCAGCAGCCTAGGACACCTCCAAGACACTGAAGCTTTCTTT. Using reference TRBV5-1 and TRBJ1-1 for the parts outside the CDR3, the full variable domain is KAGVTQTPRYLIKTRGQQVTLSCSPISGHRSVSWYQQTPGQGLQFLFEYFSETQRNKGNFPGRFSGRQFSNSRSEMNVSTLELGDSALYLCASSLGHLQDTEAFFGQGTRLTVV.